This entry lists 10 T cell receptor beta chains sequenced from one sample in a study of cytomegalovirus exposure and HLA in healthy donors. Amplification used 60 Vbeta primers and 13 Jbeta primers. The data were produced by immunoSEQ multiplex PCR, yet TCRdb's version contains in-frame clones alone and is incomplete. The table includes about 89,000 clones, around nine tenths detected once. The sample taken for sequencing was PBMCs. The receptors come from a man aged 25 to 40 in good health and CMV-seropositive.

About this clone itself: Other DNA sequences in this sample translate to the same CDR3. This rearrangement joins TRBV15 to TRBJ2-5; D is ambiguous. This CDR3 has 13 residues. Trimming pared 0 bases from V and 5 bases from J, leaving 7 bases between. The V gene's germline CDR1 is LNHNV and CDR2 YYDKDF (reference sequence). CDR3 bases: TGTGCCACCAGCAGAGACCGGTGGGAGACCCAGTACTTC. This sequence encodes CATSRDRWETQYF.

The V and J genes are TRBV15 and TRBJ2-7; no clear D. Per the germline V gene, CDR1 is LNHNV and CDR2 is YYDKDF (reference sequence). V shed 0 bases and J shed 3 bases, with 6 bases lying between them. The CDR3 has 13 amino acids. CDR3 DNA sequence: TGTGCCACCAGCAGAGACCGGGTCTACGAGCAGTACTTC. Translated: CATSRDRVYEQYF.

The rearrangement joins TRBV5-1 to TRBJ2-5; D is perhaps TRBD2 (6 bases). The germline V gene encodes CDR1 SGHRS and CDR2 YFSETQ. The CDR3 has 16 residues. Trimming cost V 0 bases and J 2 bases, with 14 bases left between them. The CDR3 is CASSLVGSGQQETQYF. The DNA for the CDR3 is TGCGCCAGCAGCTTGGTCGGGAGTGGGCAGCAAGAGACCCAGTACTTC.

DNA for the CDR3: TGCGCCAGCAGCTTGGGGACAGGGTTCGGCTACGAGCAGTACTTC. Its translation: CASSLGTGFGYEQYF. The chain combines TRBV5-1 with TRBJ2-7; 8 bases fit TRBD1. With 0 bases clipped from V and 3 bases from J, the junction kept 5 bases outside the gene matches. There are 15 residues in the CDR3. Germline lookup yields CDR1 SGHRS and CDR2 YFSETQ.

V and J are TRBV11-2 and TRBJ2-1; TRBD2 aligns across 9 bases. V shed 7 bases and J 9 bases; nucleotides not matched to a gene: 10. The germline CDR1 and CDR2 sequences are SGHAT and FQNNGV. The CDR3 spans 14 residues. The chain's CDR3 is CASIGLAGMGEQFF. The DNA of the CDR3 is TGTGCCAGCATAGGGCTAGCGGGAATGGGTGAGCAGTTCTTC.

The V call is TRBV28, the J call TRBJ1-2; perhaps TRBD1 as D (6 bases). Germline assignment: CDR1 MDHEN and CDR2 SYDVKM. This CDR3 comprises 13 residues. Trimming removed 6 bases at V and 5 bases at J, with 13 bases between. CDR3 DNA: TGTGCCAGCAGCCCGGGACAAAGATATGGCTACACCTTC. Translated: CASSPGQRYGYTF.

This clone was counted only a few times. CDR3 DNA sequence: TGTGCCAGCAGTGCCCAGGCCGATCAGCCCCAGCATTTT. This translates into CASSAQADQPQHF. The chain employs TRBV2 and TRBJ1-5; D is unclear. In germline, CDR1 is SNHLY, CDR2 FYNNEI. The CDR3 totals 13 residues. The germline V and J ends were trimmed by 4 bases and 5 bases, with 9 bases remaining between them.

CDR3 sequence (DNA): TGTGCCAGCAGCCCGGGCAGGGGCAGCGAGCAGTACTTC. Amino acids: CASSPGRGSEQYF. The V call is TRBV7-8, the J call TRBJ2-7, with D perhaps TRBD1 (6 bases). The germline V gene has CDR1 SGHVS and CDR2 FQNEAQ. There are 13 residues in the CDR3. V lost 5 bases, J lost 6 bases, and 14 bases lay in between.

The chain's CDR3 is CASSFGGRTGEQFF. CDR3 nucleotides: TGTGCCAGCAGCTTCGGGGGGCGAACGGGTGAGCAGTTCTTC. The V and J genes are TRBV5-6 and TRBJ2-1, with a weak D call TRBD2 (7 bases). CDR3 length: 14 residues. V dropped 2 bases and J dropped 9 bases, with 15 bases sitting between them. Germline CDR1 reads SGHDT; CDR2 reads YYEEEE.

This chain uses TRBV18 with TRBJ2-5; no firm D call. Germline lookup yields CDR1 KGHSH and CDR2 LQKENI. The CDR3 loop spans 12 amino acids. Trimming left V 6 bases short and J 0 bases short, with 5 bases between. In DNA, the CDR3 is TGTGCCAGCTCCCAGTACCAAGAGACCCAGTACTTC. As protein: CASSQYQETQYF.